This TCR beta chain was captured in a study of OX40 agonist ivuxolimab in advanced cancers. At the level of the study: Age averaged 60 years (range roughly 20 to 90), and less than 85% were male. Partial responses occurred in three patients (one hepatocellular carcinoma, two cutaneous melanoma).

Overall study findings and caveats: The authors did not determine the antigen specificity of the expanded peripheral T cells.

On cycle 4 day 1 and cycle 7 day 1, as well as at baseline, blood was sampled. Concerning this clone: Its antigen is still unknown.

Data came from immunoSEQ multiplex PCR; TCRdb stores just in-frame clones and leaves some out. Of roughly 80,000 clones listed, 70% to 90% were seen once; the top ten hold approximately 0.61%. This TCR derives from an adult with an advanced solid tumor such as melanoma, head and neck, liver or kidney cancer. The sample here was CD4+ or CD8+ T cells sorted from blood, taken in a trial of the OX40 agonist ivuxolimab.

CDR3 protein: CASSPFLEGTEQYF. The CDR3 nucleotides read TGTGCCAGCTCACCCTTCCTGGAAGGGACCGAGCAGTACTTC. The chain carries TRBV18 and TRBJ2-7; D is tentatively TRBD1 or TRBD2 (5 bases each). V was trimmed by 3 bases and J by 6 bases, leaving 15 bases between them. CDR3 length: 14 residues. CDR1 KGHSH and CDR2 LQKENI come from the germline V gene.